This passage covers 23 T cell receptor beta chains from one sample sequenced in a study of Graves' ophthalmopathy and Graves' hyperthyroidism. As the template, RNA transcripts were used to amplify TCR beta CDR3 regions. First-round RT-PCR with HTBI primers preceded a second-round multiplex PCR. TCRdb passed the multiplex PCR reads through MiXCR, listing each CDR3 protein once. The sample shows about 400,000 distinct CDR3 sequences, 18% of them seen only once. The specimen was peripheral blood. These receptors all stem from a woman younger than 30 with Graves' ophthalmopathy.

This clonotype turned up a few times. The gene calls are TRBV14 and TRBJ2-7, with TRBD2 as a possible D gene (5 bases). Trimming took off 3 bases at V and 2 bases at J, with 11 bases between the two ends. Germline V gene data show CDR1 as SGHDN and CDR2 as FVKESK. The CDR3 spans 14 residues. The CDR3 region is CASSHEGVPYEQYF. CDR3 bases: TGTGCCAGCAGCCATGAGGGAGTGCCCTACGAGCAGTACTTC. Together with reference TRBV14 and TRBJ2-7, the CDR3 gives the full variable domain: EAGVTQFPSHSVIEKGQTVTLRCDPISGHDNLYWYRRVMGKEIKFLLHFVKESKQDESGMPNNRFLAERTGGTYSTLKVQPAELEDSGVYFCASSHEGVPYEQYFGPGTRLTVT.

The sample holds many counts of this clonotype. The chain carries TRBV6-5 and TRBJ1-1; D remains ambiguous. This CDR3 spans 16 amino acids. V was pared by 2 bases and J by 1 base, with 14 bases between. CDR1 and CDR2 from the germline V gene are MNHEY and SVGAGI. For the CDR3, the DNA is TGTGCCAGCAGTTACACCGGGAGGGTCGGGAACACTGAAGCTTTCTTT. Translated: CASSYTGRVGNTEAFF.

This clonotype was recorded many times. The CDR3 loop is CASSFPSGRGTYEQYF. CDR3 nucleotide sequence: TGTGCCAGCAGCTTTCCTTCCGGGAGGGGCACCTACGAGCAGTACTTC. The chain employs TRBV11-1 and TRBJ2-7; 8 bases line up with TRBD2. This CDR3 spans 16 amino acids. The junction had 9 bases not matched to a gene; V was cut back by 3 bases and J by 2 bases. Germline V CDR1 and CDR2: SGHAT, FQDESV (reference sequence).

This clonotype was observed many times. The chain links TRBV6-1 to TRBJ1-5, with D possibly matching TRBD1 (6 bases). This CDR3 spans 15 amino acids. V shed 0 bases and J shed 5 bases, with 11 bases lying between them. CDR1 and CDR2 from the germline V gene are MNHNS and SASEGT. CDR3 loop: CASSEAGGRHQPQHF. CDR3 in DNA: TGTGCCAGCAGTGAAGCGGGGGGGCGGCATCAGCCCCAGCATTTT.

The genes are TRBV30 and TRBJ1-2, with D maybe TRBD1 (5 bases). The CDR3 contains 10 residues. The V gene lost 5 bases and the J gene lost 7 bases, with 8 bases spanning the gap. The germline V gene has CDR1 GTSNPN and CDR2 SVGIG (reference sequence). CDR3 nucleotides: TGTGCCTGGGGGACCGGTGGCTACACCTTC. Amino acids: CAWGTGGYTF.

This clonotype showed up many times. The genes are TRBV11-1 and TRBJ2-4, with TRBD2 matching over 12 bases. CDR1 SGHAT and CDR2 FQDESV come from the germline V gene (reference sequence). CDR3 length: 18 amino acids. Losses at the gene ends were 4 bases for V and 0 bases for J; bases not matched to a gene: 7. Here the CDR3 reads CASSSRTSGTLAKNIQYF. The CDR3 nucleotides read TGTGCCAGCAGCTCCCGGACTAGCGGGACCCTAGCCAAAAACATTCAGTACTTC.

This clonotype appeared many times. The rearrangement uses TRBV11-2 and TRBJ1-1; tentative D call: TRBD1 (5 bases). The CDR3 spans 15 residues. The V and J ends lost 5 bases and 0 bases respectively, with 13 bases between them. Germline CDR1 reads SGHAT; CDR2 reads FQNNGV. CDR3 protein: CASSLEGSMNTEAFF. For the CDR3, the DNA is TGTGCCAGCAGCCTCGAGGGGAGCATGAACACTGAAGCTTTCTTT.

This clonotype was seen ten or more times. The chain recombines TRBV5-1 with TRBJ2-5, with D unresolved. Germline CDR1 reads SGHRS; CDR2 reads YFSETQ. V was pared by 0 bases and J by 5 bases, with 8 bases between. CDR3 length: 13 residues. Here the CDR3 reads CASSLGTAETQYF. The DNA for the CDR3 is TGCGCCAGCAGCTTGGGAACGGCGGAGACCCAGTACTTC.

This clonotype occurred many times. J is TRBJ2-2 and V is TRBV7-8; D call uncertain. The CDR3 is 13 amino acids. CDR1 is SGHVS and CDR2 is FQNEAQ in the germline V gene. Trimming took off 5 bases at V and 5 bases at J, with 9 bases between the two ends. CDR3 DNA: TGTGCCAGCAGCCCGGTGGGTACCGGGGAGCTGTTTTTT. Its translation: CASSPVGTGELFF.

This clonotype occurred many times. The rearrangement joins TRBV18 to TRBJ1-5; 7 bases align to TRBD1. The junction had 6 bases not matched to a gene; V was cut back by 6 bases and J by 7 bases. Germline V gene lookup returns CDR1 KGHSH and CDR2 LQKENI. CDR3 length equals 13 residues. The CDR3 bases are TGTGCCAGCTCCCAGGGACAGCCGCAGCCCCAGCATTTT. It translates to CASSQGQPQPQHF.

This clonotype showed up many times. V is TRBV16 and J is TRBJ2-7; D is ambiguous. V dropped 2 bases and J dropped 2 bases, with 7 bases sitting between them. CDR3 length: 13 amino acids. Germline CDR1 reads KGHSY; CDR2 reads FQNENV. The CDR3 sequence is CASSQKQTYEQYF. The CDR3 DNA sequence: TGTGCCAGCAGCCAAAAACAAACCTACGAGCAGTACTTC.

This clonotype came up many times. The chain carries TRBV11-2 and TRBJ2-7, with D perhaps TRBD1 (6 bases). Germline CDR1 is SGHAT and CDR2 is FQNNGV. V gave up 5 bases and J gave up 3 bases, with 20 bases separating them. The CDR3 loop spans 16 amino acids. CDR3 sequence (DNA): TGTGCCAGCAGCCCCTACCCCAGGGGCGATCTCTACGAGCAGTACTTC. This translates into CASSPYPRGDLYEQYF.

This clonotype was recorded at least ten times. The chain carries TRBV11-2 and TRBJ1-2; 7 bases line up with TRBD1. With V trimmed by 8 bases and J by 4 bases, 4 bases remained unmatched. Germline CDR1 and CDR2: SGHAT and FQNNGV. The CDR3 contains 12 residues. The CDR3 nucleotides read TGTGCCAGCGGTACAGGGGCCTATGGCTACACCTTC. Its protein is CASGTGAYGYTF.

This clonotype was seen many times. V gene TRBV6-2 or TRBV6-3 combines with J gene TRBJ1-5; D unresolved. The germline CDR1 and CDR2 sequences are MNHEY and SVGEGT. V lost 2 bases to trimming and J lost 4 bases, with 9 bases between them. The CDR3 has 14 amino acids. The CDR3 region has the DNA TGTGCCAGCAGTTACGGAGTAGTTAATCAGCCCCAGCATTTT. Translation: CASSYGVVNQPQHF.

In this sample, this clonotype turned up many times. The rearrangement joins TRBV7-6 to TRBJ1-2, with D possibly TRBD1 on 5 matching bases. Germline assignment: CDR1 SGHVS and CDR2 FNYEAQ. CDR3 length: 12 amino acids. V lost 5 bases, J lost 6 bases, and 10 bases lay in between. The CDR3 bases are TGTGCCAGCAGCATCGGCAGGGATGGCTACACCTTC. This gives the protein CASSIGRDGYTF.

This clonotype was detected ten times or more. V usage is TRBV6-2 or TRBV6-3 and J usage is TRBJ1-2; perhaps TRBD1 as D (6 bases). The V end was cut by 8 bases, the J end by 4 bases, with 14 bases between. CDR3 length: 13 residues. Per germline, CDR1 MNHEY and CDR2 SVGEGT. The CDR3 sequence: CASRRQAIYGYTF. The CDR3 DNA follows: TGTGCCAGCCGCAGACAGGCGATCTATGGCTACACCTTC.

This clonotype was observed at least ten times. The rearrangement uses TRBV6-2 or TRBV6-3 and TRBJ1-1; D call uncertain. CDR1 and CDR2 (germline): MNHEY, SVGEGT. The V and J ends lost 4 bases and 1 base respectively, with 13 bases between them. The CDR3 consists of 15 residues. For the CDR3, the DNA is TGTGCCAGCAGTTGGAGAAGGGAGGGGAACACTGAAGCTTTCTTT. Translated: CASSWRREGNTEAFF.

This clonotype has ten or more counts. This chain joins TRBV6-5 and TRBJ1-5, with 11 bases aligning to TRBD1. CDR1 MNHEY and CDR2 SVGAGI come from the germline V gene. Trimming took 8 bases from V and 4 from J; bases not matched to a gene: 7. This CDR3 is 15 amino acids long. In DNA, the CDR3 is TGTGCCAGCCGCGGACAGGGGGCGTCTAATCAGCCCCAGCATTTT. Its translation: CASRGQGASNQPQHF.

This clonotype was observed at least ten times. The V gene is TRBV19, the J gene TRBJ2-2; D remains unclear. Trimming left V 4 bases short and J 0 bases short, with 6 bases between. Germline V gene sequence: CDR1 LNHDA, CDR2 SQIVND (reference sequence). CDR3 size: 14 residues. The CDR3 DNA sequence: TGTGCCAGTAGTAGGCATACGAACACCGGGGAGCTGTTTTTT. Translating it yields CASSRHTNTGELFF.

This clonotype showed up many times. The V and J genes are TRBV7-3 and TRBJ1-1; TRBD1 might be the D (5 bases). Germline V gene data show CDR1 as SGHTA and CDR2 as FQGTGA. The CDR3 is 15 amino acids. Trimming cost V 2 bases and J 4 bases, with 14 bases left between them. The CDR3 DNA sequence: TGTGCCAGCAGCTTAGGTAAAGGGGAGAGCACTGAAGCTTTCTTT. This codes for CASSLGKGESTEAFF.

This clonotype has ten or more counts. The J gene is TRBJ1-3, the V gene TRBV30, with a weak D call TRBD1 (5 bases). The CDR3 is made up of 14 amino acids. The V end lost 4 bases, the J end lost 3 bases, and 13 bases lay between the germline ends. Looked up from germline, CDR1 is GTSNPN and CDR2 is SVGIG (reference sequence). CDR3 residues: CAWTLTVFGNTIYF. DNA of the CDR3: TGTGCCTGGACACTGACAGTCTTTGGAAACACCATATATTTT.

At least ten counts were recorded for this clonotype. The chain has TRBV12-3 or TRBV12-4 and TRBJ2-2; D remains unclear. The CDR3 is made up of 16 amino acids. With 3 bases removed from V and 0 bases from J, the gap between germline ends came to 11 bases. In nucleotides, the CDR3 is TGTGCCAGCAGTTTCCCACAGAGACCGAACACCGGGGAGCTGTTTTTT. This sequence encodes CASSFPQRPNTGELFF.

In its sample, this clonotype was seen many times. The rearrangement joins TRBV24-1 to TRBJ2-5, with 11 bases identical to TRBD1. The J segment lost 5 bases and the V segment lost 6 bases, leaving 7 bases of the junction unmatched. Germline loops: CDR1 KGHDR, CDR2 SFDVKD. The CDR3 is made up of 15 amino acids. CDR3 region: CATSRGQGAMETQYF. As DNA, the CDR3 is TGTGCCACCAGTCGTGGACAGGGGGCGATGGAGACCCAGTACTTC.